The present T cell receptor (beta chain) was sequenced within a study of T-cell memory formation after mild COVID-19. Overall study context: TCR clusters were mostly confined to one donor each. Regarding the study as a whole: Clonal second-wave expansions that peaked on day 37 had unconfirmed SARS-CoV-2 specificity. CD4+ contracting clones were mainly CM and EM; CD8+ ones, EMRA.

This clonotype qualifies as medium-sized. Its antigen is not known. TCR alpha and TCR beta cDNA libraries with sample barcodes and UMIs came from 5'RACE using constant-segment primers. TCRdb fed the 5' RACE reads into MiXCR, producing one record per CDR3 protein. The data hold around 7,100 distinct CDR3 sequences, with roughly 60% observed a single time. This CDR3 contains 14 residues. Germline V gene data show CDR1 as SGHRS and CDR2 as YFSETQ. J was trimmed by 4 bases and V by 4 bases; bases with no gene match: 6. This clonotype was obtained from an adult who had mild COVID-19 (a few samples of this study predate the infection). Cell type and time point are not known. The rearrangement uses TRBV5-1 and TRBJ1-1, with 8 nucleotides matching TRBD1. Specimen: PBMCs or a T cell subset sorted from them (not recorded which). CDR3 residues: CASSLPGGGTEAFF. The CDR3 coding sequence is TGCGCCAGCAGCCTCCCAGGGGGCGGCACTGAAGCTTTCTTT.